The 32 T cell receptor beta chains given below trace back to one sample, sequenced in a study of blood T cell repertoires in COVID-19. Using immunoSEQ multiplex PCR, the repertoire was profiled, and TCRdb retains in-frame clones only, with some absent. Found here are roughly 340,000 clones, 80% to 90% of them singletons; the top ten hold 1%. Input material: PBMCs or T cells enriched from blood (not recorded which). Source of these receptors: a young man who had recovered from COVID-19.

This rearrangement joins TRBV7-9 to TRBJ2-1; the match to TRBD2 covers 14 bases. The CDR3 is 18 amino acids. V lost 4 bases and J lost 5; bases outside the gene matches: 10. The germline CDR1 and CDR2 sequences are SEHNR and FQNEAQ (reference sequence). DNA of the CDR3: TGTGCCAGCAGCTCATCCGGGACTAGCGGGGGCCGCCACAATGAGCAGTTCTTC. It encodes CASSSSGTSGGRHNEQFF.

This chain connects TRBV27 to TRBJ2-7; 9 nucleotides match TRBD1. The CDR3 extends over 16 amino acids. J gave up 7 bases and V 3 bases, and 13 bases lay outside the gene matches. Germline CDR1 reads MNHEY; CDR2 reads SMNVEV (reference sequence). The CDR3 loop reads CASSLAPGQGTEEQYF. In DNA, the CDR3 is TGTGCCAGCAGTTTGGCGCCGGGACAGGGTACTGAGGAGCAGTACTTC.

J is TRBJ1-5 and V is TRBV19; weak D call: TRBD1 (6 bases). The germline CDR1 and CDR2 sequences are LNHDA and SQIVND (reference sequence). The CDR3 extends over 16 amino acids. Trimming pared 7 bases from V and 5 bases from J, leaving 21 bases between. The CDR3 DNA reads TGTGCCAGTACTGACGGGGGGGGCTTAATTTATCAGCCCCAGCATTTT. Protein sequence: CASTDGGGLIYQPQHF.

The V and J genes are TRBV6-5 and TRBJ2-5; possible D gene TRBD1, 6 bases. Between the trimmed V and J ends, which lost 10 bases and 4 bases, there was a span of 10 bases. The CDR3 loop spans 11 amino acids. CDR1 MNHEY and CDR2 SVGAGI come from the germline V gene. Written as DNA, the CDR3 is TGTGCCACACAGGGTGCAGAGACCCAGTACTTC. It yields the protein CATQGAETQYF.

The V and J genes are TRBV28 and TRBJ1-2, with D tentatively TRBD1 (6 bases). CDR1 is MDHEN and CDR2 is SYDVKM in the germline V gene. The ends were cut back, 10 bases at V and 0 bases at J, with 15 bases in the middle. This CDR3 region has 14 residues. CDR3 coding DNA: TGTGCCATCTACGCCACAGGGTCTAACTATGGCTACACCTTC. Translated: CAIYATGSNYGYTF.

This clone was observed a single time. The rearrangement joins TRBV9 to TRBJ2-2; maybe TRBD2 (7 bases). The CDR3 runs 17 residues. CDR1 and CDR2 from the germline V gene are SGDLS and YYNGEE. Trimming left V 2 bases short and J 0 bases short, with 14 bases between. The CDR3 sequence: CASSVPRGATNTGELFF. Written as DNA, the CDR3 is TGTGCCAGCAGCGTCCCCCGGGGGGCGACGAACACCGGGGAGCTGTTTTTT. The variable domain in full, completed from reference TRBV9 and TRBJ2-2, reads DSGVTQTPKHLITATGQRVTLRCSPRSGDLSVYWYQQSLDQGLQFLIQYYNGEERAKGNILERFSAQQFPDLHSELNLSSLELGDSALYFCASSVPRGATNTGELFFGEGSRLTVL.

The rearrangement links TRBV4-1 to TRBJ1-2; possible D gene TRBD1, 6 bases. Looked up from germline, CDR1 is MGHRA and CDR2 is YSYEKL. Deletions cut 5 bases from V and 4 bases from J, with 14 bases between. There are 14 residues in the CDR3. CDR3 in amino acids: CASSALQGPYGYTF. CDR3 nucleotide sequence: TGCGCCAGCAGCGCGCTACAGGGCCCCTATGGCTACACCTTC.

The genes are TRBV5-6 and TRBJ1-6; D may be TRBD1 (5 bases). From germline, CDR1 is SGHDT and CDR2 YYEEEE. The CDR3 is made up of 17 amino acids. V was cut by 3 bases and J by 0 bases, with 13 bases left in between. CDR3 loop: CASSSRGESSYNSPLHF. The CDR3 DNA sequence: TGTGCCAGCAGCTCACGGGGGGAGAGCTCCTATAATTCACCCCTCCACTTT.

This chain joins TRBV10-3 and TRBJ1-1, with a weak D call TRBD1 (6 bases). Trimming pared 0 bases from V and 8 bases from J, leaving 7 bases between. The CDR3 runs 12 residues. The germline gives CDR1 ENHRY, CDR2 SYGVKD. The CDR3 region is CAISESRGEAFF. The CDR3 region has the DNA TGTGCCATCAGTGAGTCCAGGGGAGAAGCTTTCTTT.

This sequence joins TRBV5-1 and TRBJ2-5; 7 bases are a match to TRBD2. V dropped 6 bases and J dropped 0; count of bases not matched to a gene: 5. This CDR3 is built from 14 residues. Germline V CDR1 and CDR2: SGHRS, YFSETQ. Here the CDR3 reads CASTHGGNQETQYF. CDR3 coding DNA: TGCGCCAGCACCCACGGGGGGAACCAAGAGACCCAGTACTTC.

The gene calls are TRBV27 and TRBJ2-1; TRBD1 agrees at 8 bases. J lost 4 bases, V lost 5 bases, and 7 bases had no gene match. The CDR3 totals 15 residues. The V gene's germline CDR1 is MNHEY and CDR2 SMNVEV (reference sequence). The CDR3 loop reads CASSPMDRAYNEQFF. CDR3 DNA: TGTGCCAGCAGTCCGATGGACAGGGCGTACAATGAGCAGTTCTTC.

This clone was seen a single time. The V and J genes are TRBV6-2 or TRBV6-3 and TRBJ2-5, with a tentative D call TRBD1 (6 bases). Germline V gives CDR1 MNHEY, CDR2 SVGEGT. V was pared by 2 bases and J by 2 bases, with 9 bases between. This CDR3 is built from 14 residues. Written as DNA, the CDR3 is TGTGCCAGCAGTTACGACAGGCTACAAGAGACCCAGTACTTC. Translation: CASSYDRLQETQYF.

The chain recombines TRBV5-1 with TRBJ2-7, with 10 bases identical to TRBD1. V shed 6 bases, J shed 2 bases, and the junction held 8 bases outside the gene matches. Per the germline V gene, CDR1 is SGHRS and CDR2 is YFSETQ. CDR3 length: 15 amino acids. DNA of the CDR3: TGCGCCAGCAATTCGGGACAGGGGATGCCCTACGAGCAGTACTTC. It translates to CASNSGQGMPYEQYF.

This rearrangement joins TRBV25-1 to TRBJ1-3; unclear D gene. The V gene's germline CDR1 is MGHDK and CDR2 SYGVNS. CDR3 length equals 15 residues. V was cut by 3 bases and J by 0 bases, with 9 bases left in between. CDR3 nucleotides: TGTGCCAGCAGTGATCCAAGAGGCTCTGGAAACACCATATATTTT. Its translation is CASSDPRGSGNTIYF.

This chain joins TRBV6-5 and TRBJ1-1; 7 nucleotides agree with TRBD1. V shed 6 bases, J shed 6 bases, and the junction held 13 bases outside the gene matches. From germline, CDR1 is MNHEY and CDR2 SVGAGI. CDR3 length: 15 amino acids. In DNA form, the CDR3 reads TGTGCCAGCAGCCGACCGCGACAGGGAAGGGCTGAAGCTTTCTTT. Encoded protein: CASSRPRQGRAEAFF.

The J gene is TRBJ1-1, the V gene TRBV7-2, with no clear D. V gave up 5 bases and J gave up 1 base, with 14 bases separating them. The CDR3 loop spans 15 amino acids. Per germline, CDR1 SGHTA and CDR2 FQGNSA. Here the CDR3 DNA reads TGTGCCAGCAGCCAACGTCCGCGGGGGAACACTGAAGCTTTCTTT. It encodes CASSQRPRGNTEAFF.

Note on this clone: At the DNA level, this CDR3 is encoded by other sequences in the same sample as well. The rearrangement links TRBV27 to TRBJ2-2; possibly TRBD1 for D (5 bases). V gave up 3 bases and J gave up 6 bases, with 11 bases separating them. Germline V CDR1 and CDR2: MNHEY, SMNVEV (reference sequence). The CDR3 runs to 14 residues. The CDR3 coding sequence is TGTGCCAGCAGTTTGGGGCAGGGTTCCGGGGAGCTGTTTTTT. This translates into CASSLGQGSGELFF.

J is TRBJ2-7 and V is TRBV19, with 8 bases identical to TRBD2. Germline V gene lookup returns CDR1 LNHDA and CDR2 SQIVND (reference sequence). The CDR3 sequence is 14 residues long. Trimming took 5 bases from V and 4 from J; bases not matched to a gene: 7. The CDR3 DNA reads as TGTGCCAGTAGTGCCGGACTAGCCGCTTACGAGCAGTACTTC. Amino acid sequence: CASSAGLAAYEQYF.

The chain is built from TRBV5-1 and TRBJ1-5; 7 bases align to TRBD1. Germline CDR1 is SGHRS and CDR2 is YFSETQ. Trimming cost V 4 bases and J 2 bases; bases outside gene matches: 6. CDR3 size: 15 residues. The CDR3 reads CASSVGGTGNQPQHF. CDR3 coding DNA: TGCGCCAGCAGCGTAGGGGGGACAGGCAATCAGCCCCAGCATTTT.

The chain employs TRBV18 and TRBJ1-2; weak D call: TRBD1 (6 bases). The CDR3 has 17 residues. Germline CDR1 reads KGHSH; CDR2 reads LQKENI. With 2 bases removed from V and 6 bases from J, the gap between germline ends came to 22 bases. The CDR3 reads CASSPSIRSWTANGYTF. The CDR3 bases are TGTGCCAGCTCACCATCGATTCGTTCGTGGACAGCAAATGGCTACACCTTC.

The chain carries TRBV7-2 and TRBJ1-2; 7 nucleotides agree with TRBD1. This CDR3 comprises 15 residues. Trimming took 1 base from V and 2 from J; bases not matched to a gene: 4. The V gene's germline CDR1 is SGHTA and CDR2 FQGNSA. The chain's CDR3 is CASSLERRGNYGYTF. The CDR3 bases are TGTGCCAGCAGCTTAGAGCGCAGGGGGAACTATGGCTACACCTTC. The whole variable domain, filled in from reference TRBV7-2 and TRBJ1-2, reads GAGVSQSPSNKVTEKGKDVELRCDPISGHTALYWYRQSLGQGLEFLIYFQGNSAPDKSGLPSDRFSAERTGGSVSTLTIQRTQQEDSAVYLCASSLERRGNYGYTFGSGTRLTVV.

The chain has TRBV3-1 (or the pseudogene TRBV3-2) and TRBJ2-1, with D tentatively TRBD1 (8 bases). The CDR3 consists of 16 residues. Per the germline V gene, CDR1 is LGHDT and CDR2 is YNNKEL (reference sequence). V dropped 0 bases and J dropped 5 bases, with 14 bases sitting between them. The CDR3, as DNA: TGTGCCAGCAGCCAAGACACAGGGGGGGCCCACAATGAGCAGTTCTTC. Its translation is CASSQDTGGAHNEQFF.

J is TRBJ1-1 and V is TRBV30; D is uncertain. The CDR3 spans 13 residues. V was pared by 4 bases and J by 3 bases, with 12 bases between. Germline CDR1 and CDR2: GTSNPN and SVGIG (reference sequence). CDR3: CAWNAGLYTEAFF. The CDR3 DNA reads as TGTGCCTGGAATGCCGGGTTGTACACTGAAGCTTTCTTT.

This chain links TRBV7-9 with TRBJ2-1; possible D gene TRBD2, 5 bases. V was cut by 4 bases and J by 10 bases, with 11 bases left in between. This CDR3 is built from 12 residues. Germline V gives CDR1 SEHNR, CDR2 FQNEAQ (reference sequence). CDR3 bases: TGTGCCAGCAGCTATCTAGCCGGGGAGCAGTTCTTC. Its protein product is CASSYLAGEQFF. The full variable domain, completed using reference TRBV7-9 and TRBJ2-1, is DTGVSQNPRHKITKRGQNVTFRCDPISEHNRLYWYRQTLGQGPEFLTYFQNEAQLEKSRLLSDRFSAERPKGSFSTLEIQRTEQGDSAMYLCASSYLAGEQFFGPGTRLTVL.

The rearrangement joins TRBV7-8 to TRBJ2-1, with D perhaps TRBD2 (6 bases). The CDR3 consists of 13 residues. Germline loops: CDR1 SGHVS, CDR2 FQNEAQ. Trimming removed 5 bases at V and 10 bases at J, with 15 bases between. The DNA of the CDR3 is TGTGCCAGCAGCAACCCGACTAGAATCGAGCAGTTCTTC. Translated, it gives CASSNPTRIEQFF.

The chain joins TRBV7-9 to TRBJ1-1, with unresolved D. The CDR3 extends over 13 amino acids. V was cut by 5 bases and J by 4 bases, with 11 bases left in between. Germline assignment: CDR1 SEHNR and CDR2 FQNEAQ (reference sequence). DNA for the CDR3: TGTGCCAGCAGCCCTGGGCCGTCCACTGAAGCTTTCTTT. It specifies CASSPGPSTEAFF.

V usage is TRBV3-1 (or the pseudogene TRBV3-2) and J usage is TRBJ2-5; D not resolved. The V end was cut by 1 base, the J end by 2 bases, with 5 bases between. The CDR3 contains 13 residues. Germline lookup yields CDR1 LGHDT and CDR2 YNNKEL (reference sequence). The CDR3: CASSQGGQETQYF. Written as DNA, the CDR3 is TGTGCCAGCAGCCAAGGAGGTCAAGAGACCCAGTACTTC.

The J gene is TRBJ2-5, the V gene TRBV2; 8 nucleotides match TRBD2. CDR3 length equals 13 residues. The ends lost 4 bases at V and 5 bases at J; junction bases unmatched: 3. Looked up from germline, CDR1 is SNHLY and CDR2 is FYNNEI. CDR3 in DNA: TGTGCCAGCAGTGGAGCTAGCGGGGAGACCCAGTACTTC. Its protein is CASSGASGETQYF.

This chain uses TRBV6-6 with TRBJ2-6; D gene unclear. CDR1 and CDR2 from the germline V gene are MNHNY and SVGAGI (reference sequence). V was clipped by 8 bases and J by 1 base, with 9 bases between them. The CDR3 runs 14 residues. The CDR3 spells CASVLRSGANVLTF. CDR3 in DNA: TGTGCCAGCGTACTGAGATCTGGGGCCAACGTCCTGACTTTC.

With regard to this clone: The same CDR3 is also encoded by other DNA sequences in this sample. This sequence joins TRBV9 and TRBJ1-2, with 7 nucleotides matching TRBD1. Germline lookup yields CDR1 SGDLS and CDR2 YYNGEE. The CDR3 is made up of 14 amino acids. Germline trimming cut 0 bases from V and 4 bases from J; bases unmatched to any gene: 3. CDR3: CASSVGQGTYGYTF. DNA for the CDR3: TGTGCCAGCAGCGTAGGACAGGGAACCTATGGCTACACCTTC.

J is TRBJ1-3 and V is TRBV5-1, with D tentatively TRBD1 (6 bases). This CDR3 has 13 residues. Per germline, CDR1 SGHRS and CDR2 YFSETQ. Deletions cut 3 bases from V and 6 bases from J, with 10 bases between. The DNA of the CDR3 is TGCGCCAGCAGCTCCGGACAGACAAACACCATATATTTT. This codes for CASSSGQTNTIYF.

V gene TRBV5-8 combines with J gene TRBJ2-1; TRBD2 agrees at 14 bases. V was clipped by 4 bases and J by 7 bases; unmatched bases: 7. The CDR3 runs 16 residues. Germline CDR1 reads SGHTS; CDR2 reads YDEGEE. CDR3 loop: CASSAGLAGVSNEQFF. The CDR3 bases are TGTGCCAGCAGCGCGGGACTAGCGGGGGTATCGAATGAGCAGTTCTTC. The variable domain in full, with the rest retrieved from reference TRBV5-8 and TRBJ2-1, is EAGVTQSPTHLIKTRGQQATLRCSPISGHTSVYWYQQALGLGLQFLLWYDEGEERNRGNFPPRFSGRQFPNYSSELNVNALELEDSALYLCASSAGLAGVSNEQFFGPGTRLTVL.